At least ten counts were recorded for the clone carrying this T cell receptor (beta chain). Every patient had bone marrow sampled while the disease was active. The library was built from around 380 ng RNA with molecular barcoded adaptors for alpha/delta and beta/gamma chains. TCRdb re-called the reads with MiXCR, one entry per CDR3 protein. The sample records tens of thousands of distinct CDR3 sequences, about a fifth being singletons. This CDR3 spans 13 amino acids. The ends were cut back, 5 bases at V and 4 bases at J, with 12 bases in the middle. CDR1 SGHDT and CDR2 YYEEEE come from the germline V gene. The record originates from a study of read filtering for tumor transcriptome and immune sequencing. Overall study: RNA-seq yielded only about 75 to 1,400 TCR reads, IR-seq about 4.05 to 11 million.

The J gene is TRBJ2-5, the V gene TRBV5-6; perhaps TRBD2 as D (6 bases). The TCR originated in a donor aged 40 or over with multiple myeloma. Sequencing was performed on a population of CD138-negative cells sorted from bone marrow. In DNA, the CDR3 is TGTGCCAGCAGGATGGGGGGTATAGAGACCCAGTACTTC. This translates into CASRMGGIETQYF.